One sample yielded the 21 T cell receptor beta chains listed below, sequenced in a study of blood T cell repertoires in COVID-19. Repertoires were generated with immunoSEQ multiplex PCR, while TCRdb's copy carries only in-frame clones and drops some. The sample includes about 240,000 clones, just under 85% of them seen just once. Sequences were obtained from peripheral blood. The receptors derive from a man in his fifties with acute or convalescent COVID-19.

This sequence joins TRBV7-6 and TRBJ2-7, with TRBD1 matching 10 bases. With 1 base clipped from V and 2 bases from J, the junction kept 2 bases outside the gene matches. CDR1 is SGHVS and CDR2 is FNYEAQ in the germline V gene. This CDR3 comprises 15 residues. In DNA, the CDR3 is TGTGCCAGCAGCTTAGAGGGGACAGGGGCCTACGAGCAGTACTTC. It encodes CASSLEGTGAYEQYF.

V and J are TRBV7-9 and TRBJ2-3; 9 bases align to TRBD2. This CDR3 contains 16 residues. CDR1 is SEHNR, CDR2 FQNEAQ, per germline (reference sequence). V gave up 6 bases and J gave up 0 bases; unmatched junction bases: 7. As DNA, the CDR3 is TGTGCCAGCAGTAAAGGACTAGCGCCTAGCACAGATACGCAGTATTTT. Residues: CASSKGLAPSTDTQYF. Supplemented by reference TRBV7-9 and TRBJ2-3, the full variable domain reads DTGVSQNPRHKITKRGQNVTFRCDPISEHNRLYWYRQTLGQGPEFLTYFQNEAQLEKSRLLSDRFSAERPKGSFSTLEIQRTEQGDSAMYLCASSKGLAPSTDTQYFGPGTRLTVL.

The chain is built from TRBV19 and TRBJ2-5; D gene unclear. The CDR3 is 13 residues long. The V end was cut by 0 bases, the J end by 4 bases, with 6 bases between. Germline V gene sequence: CDR1 LNHDA, CDR2 SQIVND (reference sequence). The CDR3 region has the DNA TGTGCCAGTAGTATAGATGTCGGAGAGACCCAGTACTTC. This sequence encodes CASSIDVGETQYF.

The chain couples TRBV27 to TRBJ2-1, with 7 nucleotides matching TRBD1. The J segment lost 2 bases and the V segment lost 2 bases, leaving 6 bases of the junction unmatched. Germline loops: CDR1 MNHEY, CDR2 SMNVEV (reference sequence). The CDR3 sequence is 16 residues long. CDR3: CASSLTDRVTYNEQFF. DNA of the CDR3: TGTGCCAGCAGTTTAACAGACAGGGTAACCTACAATGAGCAGTTCTTC.

Only one count was recorded for this clone. This chain uses TRBV24-1 with TRBJ2-2; TRBD1 aligns across 8 bases. CDR3 size: 16 residues. Germline CDR1 is KGHDR and CDR2 is SFDVKD. V dropped 2 bases and J dropped 5; count of bases not matched to a gene: 6. In DNA form, the CDR3 reads TGTGCCACCAGTGATTACGGACAGGGTCGAACCGGGGAGCTGTTTTTT. This encodes CATSDYGQGRTGELFF.

This chain links TRBV28 with TRBJ2-2; the match to TRBD1 covers 9 bases. The V gene end was trimmed by 1 base and the J gene end by 3 bases; junction bases not matched to a gene: 6. The CDR3 covers 17 residues. Germline values: CDR1 MDHEN, CDR2 SYDVKM. Here the CDR3 reads CASSLSGTGFYTGELFF. The CDR3 DNA sequence: TGTGCCAGCAGTTTATCCGGGACAGGGTTCTACACCGGGGAGCTGTTTTTT.

The chain carries TRBV7-9 and TRBJ2-7; D is uncertain. Germline V CDR1 and CDR2: SEHNR, FQNEAQ (reference sequence). This CDR3 is 13 amino acids long. With 3 bases removed from V and 6 bases from J, the gap between germline ends came to 12 bases. The CDR3 sequence is CASSLPTVGEQYF. The CDR3, as DNA: TGTGCCAGCAGCTTGCCTACGGTTGGCGAGCAGTACTTC.

This clone was seen a single time. The rearrangement joins TRBV4-1 to TRBJ2-1; 7 bases align to TRBD2. Germline CDR1 is MGHRA and CDR2 is YSYEKL. The J segment lost 6 bases and the V segment lost 2 bases, leaving 7 bases of the junction unmatched. The CDR3 runs 15 residues. The CDR3 DNA sequence: TGCGCCAGCAGCCAAATGGCTAGCGGAATCAATGAGCAGTTCTTC. Its translation is CASSQMASGINEQFF.

The chain combines TRBV19 with TRBJ2-1, with D maybe TRBD2 (5 bases). The germline CDR1 and CDR2 sequences are LNHDA and SQIVND (reference sequence). The V gene lost 5 bases and the J gene lost 7 bases, with 18 bases spanning the gap. This CDR3 spans 15 amino acids. CDR3 nucleotides: TGTGCCAGTAGTCCTCATGGCGGGCGGAGGAATGAGCAGTTCTTC. Residues: CASSPHGGRRNEQFF.

This clone has only one observation. The genes are TRBV18 and TRBJ1-3; possible D gene TRBD1, 5 bases. The CDR3 runs 17 residues. The germline V and J ends were trimmed by 0 bases and 0 bases, with 12 bases remaining between them. Germline V gene sequence: CDR1 KGHSH, CDR2 LQKENI. Here the CDR3 DNA reads TGTGCCAGCTCACCACCGTCCGACAGCAACTCTGGAAACACCATATATTTT. This codes for CASSPPSDSNSGNTIYF.

This CDR3 is CASSYFLAVNTGELFF. The CDR3, as DNA: TGTGCCAGCAGTTACTTCCTAGCGGTAAACACCGGGGAGCTGTTTTTT. The V gene is TRBV6-5, the J gene TRBJ2-2; 7 bases line up with TRBD2. The CDR3 consists of 16 residues. Germline lookup yields CDR1 MNHEY and CDR2 SVGAGI. V shed 1 base, J shed 2 bases, and the junction held 4 bases outside the gene matches.

J is TRBJ2-4 and V is TRBV10-3; D remains ambiguous. V was cut by 2 bases and J by 5 bases, with 10 bases left in between. The CDR3 has 14 amino acids. Germline CDR1 is ENHRY and CDR2 is SYGVKD. CDR3: CAISEPGSENIQYF. CDR3 bases: TGTGCCATCAGTGAGCCCGGGTCCGAAAACATTCAGTACTTC.

The rearrangement uses TRBV6-6 and TRBJ1-6, with 10 bases that match TRBD1. CDR3 length: 14 residues. V lost 5 bases, J lost 8 bases, and 3 bases stayed unmatched. From germline, CDR1 is MNHNY and CDR2 SVGAGI (reference sequence). The CDR3, as DNA: TGTGCCAGCAGTGGACAGGGGGGTGATTCACCCCTCCACTTT. Translation gives CASSGQGGDSPLHF.

The chain recombines TRBV9 with TRBJ1-2; no firm D call. Trimming cost V 3 bases and J 9 bases, with 12 bases left between them. This CDR3 is 12 amino acids long. Per germline, CDR1 SGDLS and CDR2 YYNGEE. CDR3: CASSAELESYTF. CDR3 sequence (DNA): TGTGCCAGCAGCGCTGAGCTTGAGAGCTACACCTTC.

The CDR3 DNA is TGTGCCAGCTCACCAGGAACAGGGTTGGGAAACTATGGCTACACCTTC. Encoded protein: CASSPGTGLGNYGYTF. V usage is TRBV18 and J usage is TRBJ1-2, with D perhaps matching TRBD1 (6 bases). The CDR3 has 16 amino acids. V lost 2 bases and J 2 bases, leaving 15 bases between the germline ends. Germline V gene sequence: CDR1 KGHSH, CDR2 LQKENI.

This chain connects TRBV7-2 to TRBJ2-3; 7 bases agree with TRBD2. Germline CDR1 and CDR2: SGHTA and FQGNSA. The CDR3 extends over 16 amino acids. Trimming removed 1 base from V and 4 bases from J; junction bases left unmatched: 8. For the CDR3, the DNA is TGTGCCAGCAGCTTAGACTGGCGGGAGATCCCAGATACGCAGTATTTT. Translated, it gives CASSLDWREIPDTQYF. The full variable domain, its missing parts supplied by reference TRBV7-2 and TRBJ2-3, is GAGVSQSPSNKVTEKGKDVELRCDPISGHTALYWYRQSLGQGLEFLIYFQGNSAPDKSGLPSDRFSAERTGGSVSTLTIQRTQQEDSAVYLCASSLDWREIPDTQYFGPGTRLTVL.

The chain carries TRBV28 and TRBJ2-7, with 9 bases matching TRBD2. Germline lookup yields CDR1 MDHEN and CDR2 SYDVKM. This CDR3 has 15 amino acids. V lost 6 bases to trimming and J lost 10 bases; unmatched junction nucleotides: 16. CDR3 residues: CASSLGLAGRYEQYF. The DNA for the CDR3 is TGTGCCAGCAGCTTAGGGCTAGCGGGACGATATGAACAGTACTTC.

The genes are TRBV9 and TRBJ2-5, with a weak D call TRBD2 (6 bases). The germline V and J ends were trimmed by 0 bases and 4 bases, with 10 bases remaining between them. The CDR3 has 14 residues. Looked up from germline, CDR1 is SGDLS and CDR2 is YYNGEE. The CDR3 DNA sequence: TGTGCCAGCAGCGTAGCTGTGGGGGGAGAGACCCAGTACTTC. Translation: CASSVAVGGETQYF.

This clone was counted a few times. J is TRBJ2-7 and V is TRBV6-5; D may be TRBD1 (6 bases). Trimming stripped 5 bases from V and 2 bases from J, with 13 bases between. CDR1 is MNHEY, CDR2 SVGAGI, per germline. This CDR3 comprises 14 residues. CDR3 bases: TGTGCCAGCAGTCTTGGCAGGGGACCCTACGAGCAGTACTTC. Its protein is CASSLGRGPYEQYF.

The V call is TRBV5-1, the J call TRBJ1-6; 7 bases fit TRBD1. The CDR3 spans 14 residues. Germline CDR1 reads SGHRS; CDR2 reads YFSETQ. V shed 4 bases and J 6 bases; nucleotides not matched to a gene: 4. The CDR3 region has the DNA TGCGCCAGCAGCCCGGGACAGCCTAATTCACCCCTCCACTTT. Protein sequence: CASSPGQPNSPLHF.

V usage is TRBV19 and J usage is TRBJ1-4, with TRBD1 identical over 7 bases. The CDR3 runs 13 residues. Per the germline V gene, CDR1 is LNHDA and CDR2 is SQIVND (reference sequence). Unmatched junction bases numbered 5, after V lost 5 bases and J lost 8 bases. Here the CDR3 DNA reads TGTGCCAGTAGTGACAGGGTGGGAGAAAAACTGTTTTTT. Protein sequence: CASSDRVGEKLFF.